These T cell receptor beta chains were read from a single sample in a study of human T cells and chemical hapten exposure. TCRdb re-analysed the RACE reads in MiXCR, keeping a single row per CDR3 protein. Here the sample spans tens of thousands of distinct CDR3 sequences, 14% being singletons. Sequenced material: whole blood, taken in connection with sensitization to the hapten diphenylcyclopropenone (DPC). The receptors stem from a woman between 45 and 65 years old with alopecia areata. Some clones in this sample may be carry-over from other donors' samples. Each CDR3 is given with its conserved first and last residue. The D gene is left open where the match is weak. A row's size may be missing; if present it is once, few, many or a size class.

v_call,clone_size,d_call,j_call,cdr3_length,cdr3_nt,cdr3_aa
TRBV5-6,few,TRBD1,TRBJ2-7,16,TGTGCCAGCAGCTTATTTCGGACAGGGCTTACCTACGAGCAGTACTTC,CASSLFRTGLTYEQYF
TRBV12-3/TRBV12-4,few,TRBD2,TRBJ2-3,14,TGTGCCAGCATTCCTAGCGGGAGTGCAGATACGCAGTATTTT,CASIPSGSADTQYF
TRBV11-2,NA,NA,TRBJ2-3,17,TGTGCCAGCAGCTTAGCCGGGTACCTCTTTAGCACAGATACGCAGTATTTT,CASSLAGYLFSTDTQYF
TRBV7-2,few,NA,TRBJ2-6,15,TGTGCCAGCAGCTTAGTCAGCTCTGGGGCCAACGTCCTGACTTTC,CASSLVSSGANVLTF
TRBV12-3/TRBV12-4,NA,NA,TRBJ2-3,14,TGTGCCAGCAGTCTCAGCGGCAGCACAGATACGCAGTATTTT,CASSLSGSTDTQYF
TRBV6-1,many,NA,TRBJ1-2,14,TGTGCCAGCAAACTGGCCCAAACTGGGGGAGGCTACACCTTC,CASKLAQTGGGYTF
TRBV3-1,few,NA,TRBJ2-2,13,TGTGCCAGCAGTCAGATTTCGACCGGGGAGCTGTTTTTT,CASSQISTGELFF
TRBV27,few,NA,TRBJ2-6,18,TGTGCCAGCAGTTTGGTGCGGTCGCAATTTTCTGGGGCCAACGTCCTGACTTTC,CASSLVRSQFSGANVLTF
TRBV20-1,NA,NA,TRBJ2-2,15,TGCAGTGCTAGCGGTCGGGCGACGAGTACCGGGGAGCTGTTTTTT,CSASGRATSTGELFF
TRBV10-3,NA,NA,TRBJ1-1,14,TGTGCCATCAGTGAGATCCAGAAGAACACTGAAGCTTTCTTT,CAISEIQKNTEAFF
TRBV5-5,NA,TRBD2,TRBJ2-3,17,TGTGCCAGCAGCTTGGTGGTCGTAGCGGGAGGTCGAGATACGCAGTATTTT,CASSLVVVAGGRDTQYF
TRBV7-9,medium-sized,NA,TRBJ1-4,14,TGTGCCAGCAGCTCCAGGGCAACTAATGAAAAACTGTTTTTT,CASSSRATNEKLFF
TRBV7-9,NA,NA,TRBJ1-5,15,TGTGCCAGCAGCTTATCTGTGGGGGCGAGTCAGCCCCAGCATTTT,CASSLSVGASQPQHF
TRBV29-1,few,NA,TRBJ2-3,12,TGCAGCGTTGAAGAGGGTGGAGATACGCAGTATTTT,CSVEEGGDTQYF
TRBV7-9,few,NA,TRBJ2-7,15,TGTGCCAGCAGCGATACTGGACAGACAATTTACGAGCAGTACTTC,CASSDTGQTIYEQYF
TRBV5-1,many,NA,TRBJ1-5,16,TGCGCCAGCAGCCCCGAGGGTGCAGGGGGCAATCAGCCCCAGCATTTT,CASSPEGAGGNQPQHF
TRBV6-1,few,NA,TRBJ2-7,15,TGTGCCAGCAATAAGCAGGTCTCCTCAAGTAGCCAGCAGTACTTC,CASNKQVSSSSQQYF
TRBV14,few,TRBD2,TRBJ2-1,14,TGTGCCAGCAGCCACGTACCAGCGGGATATGAGCAGTTCTTC,CASSHVPAGYEQFF
TRBV28,NA,TRBD2,TRBJ2-1,15,TGTGCCAGCAGGGGGACTAGCGGGAGAGGGGATGAGCAGTTCTTC,CASRGTSGRGDEQFF
TRBV5-6,NA,NA,TRBJ2-1,15,TGTGCCAGCAGCTTAGAAAGTAGGTCCTACAATGAGCAGTTCTTC,CASSLESRSYNEQFF
TRBV5-1,few,TRBD1,TRBJ1-1,14,TGCGCCAGCAGCGGGGGACAGCTGAACACTGAAGCTTTCTTT,CASSGGQLNTEAFF
TRBV7-2,NA,TRBD1,TRBJ1-4,15,TGTGCCAGCAGCTGGACAGGGGGATCAAATGAAAAACTGTTTTTT,CASSWTGGSNEKLFF
TRBV3-1,few,TRBD2,TRBJ2-1,15,TGTGCCAGCAGCCAAGGACTAGCGAAGGACAATGAGCAGTTCTTC,CASSQGLAKDNEQFF
TRBV29-1,NA,TRBD1,TRBJ1-4,13,TGCAGCGCCTCCGGGACAGGCGGAGAAAAACTGTTTTTT,CSASGTGGEKLFF
TRBV9,few,NA,TRBJ2-7,13,TGTGCCAGCAGCGTAGGGACAATGGACGAGCAGTACTTC,CASSVGTMDEQYF
TRBV29-1,few,NA,TRBJ2-1,14,TGCAGCGTTGACCCGGACAGTGCCTACAATGAGCAGTTCTTC,CSVDPDSAYNEQFF
TRBV29-1,NA,TRBD2,TRBJ2-7,15,TGCAGCGTCATTGACCCTAGCGGGGCTCGCTACGAGCAGTACTTC,CSVIDPSGARYEQYF
TRBV27,few,NA,TRBJ2-1,15,TGTGCCAGCAAGAAACAGGGAGATCCCTACAATGAGCAGTTCTTC,CASKKQGDPYNEQFF
TRBV7-9,many,TRBD1,TRBJ1-1,14,TGTGCCAGCAGACCAGGGGGAATGAACACTGAAGCTTTCTTT,CASRPGGMNTEAFF
TRBV2,NA,NA,TRBJ1-1,14,TGTGCCAGCAGCTCCCAGGGGTCGAACACTGAAGCTTTCTTT,CASSSQGSNTEAFF
TRBV14,many,NA,TRBJ2-1,13,TGTGCCAGCAGCCAGGTTGCCTACAATGAGCAGTTCTTC,CASSQVAYNEQFF
TRBV7-6,few,NA,TRBJ2-1,18,TGTGCCAGCAGCTTATTGGGTTTGGCGGGCAGCTCCTACAATGAGCAGTTCTTC,CASSLLGLAGSSYNEQFF
TRBV11-3,NA,NA,TRBJ1-1,15,TGTGCCAGCAGCATAGGGGTCCAGAAGAACACTGAAGCTTTCTTT,CASSIGVQKNTEAFF
TRBV12-5,few,NA,TRBJ2-2,13,TGTGCTAGTGGTTTGGCAAGTACCGGGGAGCTGTTTTTT,CASGLASTGELFF
TRBV29-1,NA,TRBD1,TRBJ1-5,15,TGCAGCGTTAAGGCCGGGCAGGGGGACAATCAGCCCCAGCATTTT,CSVKAGQGDNQPQHF
TRBV5-1,few,NA,TRBJ2-7,14,TGCGCCAGCAGCTTGGACAGTTTTATTTACGAGCAGTACTTC,CASSLDSFIYEQYF
TRBV18,NA,NA,TRBJ1-1,15,TGTGCCAGCTCACCACGCTTGGGAGACAACACTGAAGCTTTCTTT,CASSPRLGDNTEAFF
TRBV12-3/TRBV12-4,many,TRBD2,TRBJ2-1,16,TGTGCCAGCAGTTTAGGAGGTAGCGGGAGGGGTAATGAGCAGTTCTTC,CASSLGGSGRGNEQFF
TRBV12-3/TRBV12-4,few,NA,TRBJ1-2,12,TGTGCCAGCAGCCAAAACGCGCTTGGCTACACCTTC,CASSQNALGYTF
TRBV6-6,many,TRBD1,TRBJ2-1,16,TGTGCCAGCACCAAAAGGGAGACAGGGATTGGGAATGAGCAGTTCTTC,CASTKRETGIGNEQFF
TRBV5-1,few,NA,TRBJ2-7,14,TGCGCCAGCAGCTTGGCGACAAGCTCCTACGAGCAGTACTTC,CASSLATSSYEQYF
TRBV29-1,few,TRBD1,TRBJ1-1,13,TGCAGCGTGGCGGGACAGCTGAACACTGAAGCTTTCTTT,CSVAGQLNTEAFF
TRBV6-1,many,NA,TRBJ2-7,13,TGTGCCAGCAGTGAAACTAGCTCCTACGAGCAGTACTTC,CASSETSSYEQYF
TRBV6-6,NA,NA,TRBJ1-6,16,TGTGCCAGCAGTTACTCGGCAGGCAGGGGAAATTCACCCCTCCACTTT,CASSYSAGRGNSPLHF
TRBV6-6,many,TRBD1,TRBJ2-1,15,TGTGCCAGCAGTCCCAGGACAGGGACCTACAATGAGCAGTTCTTC,CASSPRTGTYNEQFF
TRBV7-2,few,NA,TRBJ1-2,16,TGTGCCAGCAGCTTAATCACAGCGTCCTTTAACTATGGCTACACCTTC,CASSLITASFNYGYTF
TRBV29-1,many,NA,TRBJ2-1,11,TGCAGCGTTGTCGGGGACCATGAGCAGTTCTTC,CSVVGDHEQFF
TRBV4-3,NA,NA,TRBJ2-3,17,TGCGCCAGCAGCCAAGTTGCAGGAGGGGCGTTCACAGATACGCAGTATTTT,CASSQVAGGAFTDTQYF
TRBV28,NA,NA,TRBJ1-2,13,TGTGCCAGCAGTCAGGGACGGTTATATGGCTACACCTTC,CASSQGRLYGYTF
TRBV7-2,NA,NA,TRBJ2-2,16,TGTGCCAGCAGCTTAGTGGGGGGATACAACACCGGGGAGCTGTTTTTT,CASSLVGGYNTGELFF
TRBV2,NA,TRBD2,TRBJ2-3,15,TGTGCCAGCATTATAGCGGGAGTCGGCACAGATACGCAGTATTTT,CASIIAGVGTDTQYF
TRBV6-1,NA,NA,TRBJ2-5,13,TGTGCCAGCAGTGTCTCTGGAGACAGGACCCAGTACTTC,CASSVSGDRTQYF
TRBV20-1,many,TRBD1,TRBJ1-2,12,TGCAGTGCTAATACAGGGGGCTATGGCTACACCTTC,CSANTGGYGYTF
TRBV9,few,NA,TRBJ2-5,15,TGTGCCAGCAGCGGCTATGGGGGTTGGCAAGAGACCCAGTACTTC,CASSGYGGWQETQYF
TRBV27,few,NA,TRBJ2-2,15,TGTGCCAGCAGTTTACGGCTCAGCGGCACCGGGGAGCTGTTTTTT,CASSLRLSGTGELFF
TRBV7-2,few,NA,TRBJ2-1,15,TGTGCCAGCACCTCGTTCTACGGGAGTAGCAATGAGCAGTTCTTC,CASTSFYGSSNEQFF
TRBV12-3/TRBV12-4,NA,NA,TRBJ1-1,13,TGTGCCAGCAGCCCTTCTGAGGGCACTGAAGCTTTCTTT,CASSPSEGTEAFF
TRBV13,NA,NA,TRBJ1-6,12,TGTGCCAGCAGCTTGAGGTCATCACCCCTCCACTTT,CASSLRSSPLHF
TRBV11-2,NA,TRBD1,TRBJ2-5,13,TGTGCCAGCAGTAATGACAGGGGAGAGACCCAGTACTTC,CASSNDRGETQYF
TRBV7-2,NA,TRBD2,TRBJ2-3,15,TGTGCCAGCAGCTTAGCAGGACTAGTAACAGATACGCAGTATTTT,CASSLAGLVTDTQYF